The 26 T cell receptor beta chains below come from one sample, sequenced in a study of T cell repertoires in cytomegalovirus infection. TCRdb fed the reads into MiXCR, producing one record per CDR3 protein. The table has about 89,000 distinct CDR3 sequences, 29% seen once. Their recognized antigens are unknown. The sequenced sample was CD8+ T cells from cultured PBMCs, obtained from culture after CMV antigen stimulation. The source of these receptors is a human donor in good health (CMV status not recorded). Some clones in this sample may be carry-over from other donors' samples.

The table lists this clonotype with many counts. V usage is TRBV7-2 and J usage is TRBJ2-7; 12 bases fit TRBD2. Losses at the gene ends were 4 bases for V and 4 bases for J; bases not matched to a gene: 5. The CDR3 is made up of 15 amino acids. The germline CDR1 and CDR2 sequences are SGHTA and FQGNSA. This CDR3 is CASSSSSGGAYEQYF. The CDR3 nucleotides read TGTGCCAGCAGCTCGTCTAGCGGGGGGGCTTACGAGCAGTACTTC.

This clonotype was counted between two and nine times. This sequence joins TRBV12-3 or TRBV12-4 and TRBJ1-1; D uncertain. CDR3 length: 14 amino acids. V was trimmed by 4 bases and J by 4 bases, leaving 13 bases between them. CDR3 region: CASSSSLQFTEAFF. The CDR3, as DNA: TGTGCCAGCAGTTCCTCCCTCCAGTTCACTGAAGCTTTCTTT.

The rearrangement links TRBV12-3 or TRBV12-4 to TRBJ2-1; possible D gene TRBD2, 6 bases. The CDR3 is made up of 15 amino acids. V was trimmed by 3 bases and J by 4 bases, leaving 13 bases between them. The DNA of the CDR3 is TGTGCCAGCAGTTTCGGGGACGGGAGATACAATGAGCAGTTCTTC. This translates into CASSFGDGRYNEQFF.

This clonotype was counted between two and nine times. V is TRBV7-6 and J is TRBJ2-7; D is unclear. Germline lookup yields CDR1 SGHVS and CDR2 FNYEAQ. CDR3 length: 13 residues. V gave up 5 bases and J gave up 3 bases, with 11 bases separating them. This CDR3 is CASSPSDHYEQYF. The CDR3 DNA reads TGTGCCAGCAGCCCTTCGGACCACTACGAGCAGTACTTC.

This clonotype was observed at least ten times. The V gene is TRBV7-7, the J gene TRBJ2-7, with D possibly TRBD1 on 10 matching bases. Germline V gene data show CDR1 as SSHAT and CDR2 as FNYEAQ (reference sequence). The CDR3 has 17 residues. The V and J ends lost 5 bases and 3 bases respectively, with 23 bases between them. The CDR3 region has the DNA TGTGCCAGCAGCCCGGCGGGGGGGACAGGGGTTTACTACGAGCAGTACTTC. It encodes CASSPAGGTGVYYEQYF.

This chain uses TRBV5-4 with TRBJ1-1; maybe TRBD1 (6 bases). Germline V gene sequence: CDR1 SGHNT, CDR2 YYREEE (reference sequence). The V end was cut by 6 bases, the J end by 3 bases, with 21 bases between. CDR3 size: 16 residues. CDR3 DNA sequence: TGTGCCAGCACCCCCTCGACGGGGGGCCCCTACACTGAAGCTTTCTTT. Translating gives CASTPSTGGPYTEAFF. Using reference TRBV5-4 and TRBJ1-1 for the parts outside the CDR3, the full variable domain is ETGVTQSPTHLIKTRGQQVTLRCSSQSGHNTVSWYQQALGQGPQFIFQYYREEENGRGNFPPRFSGLQFPNYSSELNVNALELDDSALYLCASTPSTGGPYTEAFFGQGTRLTVV.

The chain joins TRBV5-6 to TRBJ2-7; TRBD1 might be the D (5 bases). There are 14 residues in the CDR3. CDR1 is SGHDT and CDR2 is YYEEEE in the germline V gene. The ends were cut back, 0 bases at V and 2 bases at J, with 9 bases in the middle. The CDR3 sequence is CASSLGAQAYEQYF. CDR3 DNA sequence: TGTGCCAGCAGCTTGGGGGCACAGGCCTACGAGCAGTACTTC.

J is TRBJ2-1 and V is TRBV19; no firm D call. This CDR3 comprises 14 residues. Germline V gives CDR1 LNHDA, CDR2 SQIVND (reference sequence). Deletions cut 7 bases from V and 3 bases from J, with 13 bases between. The CDR3 reads CASTPSGLYNEQFF. The DNA for the CDR3 is TGTGCCAGTACCCCCTCTGGGCTCTACAATGAGCAGTTCTTC.

The J gene is TRBJ1-6, the V gene TRBV6-6; TRBD1 might be the D (5 bases). CDR1 is MNHNY, CDR2 SVGAGI, per germline (reference sequence). The CDR3 loop spans 13 amino acids. V was clipped by 10 bases and J by 9 bases, with 16 bases between them. The CDR3 DNA reads as TGTGCCATTCGGGACCCTCTTGGTTCACCCCTCCACTTT. This encodes CAIRDPLGSPLHF.

The V gene is TRBV25-1, the J gene TRBJ2-7; a weak D match, TRBD2 (5 bases). Per the germline V gene, CDR1 is MGHDK and CDR2 is SYGVNS. V was clipped by 1 base and J by 6 bases, with 10 bases between them. There are 13 residues in the CDR3. In nucleotides, the CDR3 is TGTGCCAGCAGTGAATCTGAGGGATCCGAGCAGTACTTC. Translating gives CASSESEGSEQYF.

J is TRBJ2-7 and V is TRBV2, with D unclear. V lost 1 base and J lost 0, with 10 bases in between. Germline CDR1 reads SNHLY; CDR2 reads FYNNEI. The CDR3 has 15 residues. The CDR3 region is CASSEDSLSSYEQYF. The CDR3 coding sequence is TGTGCCAGCAGTGAAGACAGCCTTTCCTCCTACGAGCAGTACTTC.

V is TRBV6-4 and J is TRBJ2-3; D call uncertain. The CDR3 runs to 14 residues. V was pared by 0 bases and J by 4 bases, with 8 bases between. The germline CDR1 and CDR2 sequences are MRHNA and SNTAGT. The CDR3 spells CASSDSPQPDTQYF. In nucleotides, the CDR3 is TGTGCCAGCAGTGACTCACCACAACCAGATACGCAGTATTTT.

This clonotype has ten or more counts. The J gene is TRBJ1-1, the V gene TRBV28; no reliable D call. The germline gives CDR1 MDHEN, CDR2 SYDVKM. This CDR3 has 14 residues. The ends were cut back, 2 bases at V and 1 base at J, with 8 bases in the middle. The CDR3 DNA follows: TGTGCCAGCAGTTTAACGGGCGGGAACACTGAAGCTTTCTTT. This codes for CASSLTGGNTEAFF.

The gene calls are TRBV25-1 and TRBJ1-1; TRBD1 might be the D (5 bases). The ends were cut back, 6 bases at V and 5 bases at J, with 13 bases in the middle. Germline CDR1 reads MGHDK; CDR2 reads SYGVNS. The CDR3 totals 13 residues. As DNA, the CDR3 is TGTGCCAGCAGCCATATCTGGGGGACTGAAGCTTTCTTT. Translating gives CASSHIWGTEAFF.

This clonotype appeared many times. The rearrangement uses TRBV7-2 and TRBJ2-3, with TRBD2 identical over 10 bases. From germline, CDR1 is SGHTA and CDR2 FQGNSA. There are 15 residues in the CDR3. V was pared by 4 bases and J by 7 bases, with 8 bases of the junction left unmatched. CDR3 bases: TGTGCCAGCAGCTCCTCCAGCGGGGGGGCCTATACGCAGTATTTT. Protein product: CASSSSSGGAYTQYF.

V and J are TRBV6-6 and TRBJ1-1, with 8 bases that match TRBD1. This CDR3 contains 13 residues. With 8 bases clipped from V and 1 base from J, the junction kept 3 bases outside the gene matches. Germline CDR1 MNHNY, CDR2 SVGAGI (reference sequence). CDR3 loop: CASSGQGNTEAFF. The CDR3 DNA is TGTGCCAGCTCCGGACAGGGGAACACTGAAGCTTTCTTT.

The chain joins TRBV10-3 to TRBJ2-5; 8 bases line up with TRBD1. Germline-derived CDR1 and CDR2 are ENHRY and SYGVKD. CDR3 length: 13 amino acids. V shed 11 bases and J 5 bases; nucleotides not matched to a gene: 10. CDR3 DNA: TGTGCCTCTCTGGACAGGGATCGGGAGACCCAGTACTTC. This sequence encodes CASLDRDRETQYF.

Only a few counts were recorded for this clonotype. The chain joins TRBV2 to TRBJ2-7; no reliable D call. The CDR3 length is 13 residues. V lost 1 base, J lost 1 base, and 5 bases lay in between. Per the germline V gene, CDR1 is SNHLY and CDR2 is FYNNEI. CDR3 DNA sequence: TGTGCCAGCAGTGAAGGAAAGTCCTACGAGCAGTACTTC. Amino acid sequence: CASSEGKSYEQYF.

The gene calls are TRBV28 and TRBJ2-7; D possibly corresponds to TRBD2 (6 bases). The CDR3 is 14 residues long. Germline V gene lookup returns CDR1 MDHEN and CDR2 SYDVKM. Trimming left V 1 base short and J 1 base short, with 8 bases between. CDR3 sequence: CASSLSGLSYEQYF. In DNA, the CDR3 is TGTGCCAGCAGTTTATCGGGACTGTCCTACGAGCAGTACTTC.

The CDR3 region is CASSLYEAGAEDTQYF. The CDR3 DNA reads as TGTGCCAGCAGTTTATATGAAGCGGGGGCTGAAGATACGCAGTATTTT. This chain connects TRBV28 to TRBJ2-3; 8 bases align to TRBD2. Trimming cost V 1 base and J 5 bases; bases outside gene matches: 8. The CDR3 spans 16 residues. Germline V lookup: CDR1 MDHEN, CDR2 SYDVKM.

The table lists this clonotype with a few counts. This sequence joins TRBV2 and TRBJ2-7; 8 positions match TRBD1. This CDR3 is built from 14 residues. The ends lost 7 bases at V and 2 bases at J; junction bases unmatched: 7. The germline gives CDR1 SNHLY, CDR2 FYNNEI. CDR3: CASTPTGVTYEQYF. The CDR3 DNA reads TGTGCCAGCACCCCGACAGGGGTGACCTACGAGCAGTACTTC.

This chain links TRBV7-9 with TRBJ1-1, with a tentative D call TRBD1 (6 bases). CDR1 and CDR2 (germline): SEHNR, FQNEAQ (reference sequence). V was trimmed by 8 bases and J by 3 bases, leaving 19 bases between them. This CDR3 comprises 15 residues. The CDR3 DNA follows: TGTGCCAGCTCCTCTCAGGGGATTTTGGACACTGAAGCTTTCTTT. Its protein product is CASSSQGILDTEAFF.

This clonotype was picked up many times. The chain joins TRBV7-8 to TRBJ2-6; the D gene is possibly TRBD1 (5 bases). This CDR3 spans 16 amino acids. Germline CDR1 reads SGHVS; CDR2 reads FQNEAQ. Trimming left V 6 bases short and J 0 bases short, with 12 bases between. CDR3 in amino acids: CASSSPGASGANVLTF. CDR3 bases: TGTGCCAGCAGTTCCCCTGGGGCCTCTGGGGCCAACGTCCTGACTTTC.

This clonotype appeared many times. This chain connects TRBV13 to TRBJ2-3; perhaps TRBD2 as D (6 bases). V shed 5 bases and J shed 5 bases, with 17 bases lying between them. CDR1 is PRHDT and CDR2 is FYEKMQ in the germline V gene (reference sequence). This CDR3 comprises 15 residues. CDR3 DNA sequence: TGTGCCAGCAGCCCGGGACTGCCAAGTTTAGATACGCAGTATTTT. This sequence encodes CASSPGLPSLDTQYF.

This clonotype was counted a few times. The rearrangement links TRBV12-3 or TRBV12-4 to TRBJ2-7; D may correspond to TRBD1 or TRBD2 (5 bases each). With 6 bases removed from V and 3 bases from J, the gap between germline ends came to 15 bases. The CDR3 contains 14 residues. The chain's CDR3 is CASRLSGRVYEQYF. CDR3 DNA: TGTGCCAGCAGGCTGTCGGGACGAGTCTACGAGCAGTACTTC.

This chain links TRBV6-5 with TRBJ1-2; a weak D match, TRBD1 (5 bases). The CDR3 consists of 14 residues. Germline V gives CDR1 MNHEY, CDR2 SVGAGI. V gave up 5 bases and J gave up 0 bases, with 10 bases separating them. The CDR3 reads CASSGQEPNYGYTF. CDR3 DNA: TGTGCCAGCAGTGGACAAGAGCCTAACTATGGCTACACCTTC.